This T cell receptor beta chain was obtained from a study of blood T cells in healthy people across ages. Across the study: Capture by template switching was about one barcoded beta molecule per two T cells. Study findings and constraints: The recorded TCR beta diversity per million T cells decreased in a roughly linear manner with age.

It was with a sample-barcoded 5' primer and a J-beta primer mix that a second PCR of about 6 to 12 cycles was run. TCRdb re-called the 5' RACE reads with MiXCR, one entry per CDR3 protein. The sample consists of more than 650,000 distinct CDR3 sequences, 20% to 25% of them appearing once. The germline V and J ends were trimmed by 2 bases and 5 bases, with 22 bases remaining between them. The CDR3 covers 17 residues. The germline CDR1 and CDR2 sequences are SGHTS and YDEGEE. Points on this clonotype: Antigen unknown.

The specimen sequenced was blood. The receptor's source is a man between 65 and 80 years old in good health. This chain links TRBV5-8 with TRBJ1-2; possibly TRBD1 for D (5 bases). CDR3 sequence: CASSFTTDSYRGYGYTF. CDR3 nucleotides: TGTGCCAGCAGCTTCACGACAGACAGCTATCGGGGATATGGCTACACCTTC.